This entry describes one T cell receptor (beta chain). Its matching antigen is unknown. There are 15 residues in the CDR3. Germline-derived CDR1 and CDR2 are MDHEN and SYDVKM. V lost 7 bases to trimming and J lost 8 bases; unmatched junction nucleotides: 13. The data originate from a study of immune evolution from preneoplasia to lung adenocarcinoma. The study's findings and limits: Compared with EGFR-mutant or double wild-type lesions, KRAS-mutant nodules were more clonal.

Assay: immunoSEQ multiplex PCR; the TCRdb copy retains only in-frame clones and omits some. The data contain some 4,900 clones, more than 65% of them singletons. Between the mid-2010s and the late 2010s, patients underwent resection in Japan or China. H&E slides confirmed each diagnosis, reviewed by two pathologists independently. Sequencing was done on a sample of FFPE minimally invasive lung adenocarcinoma tissue. This TCR came from a person between 65 and 79 years old with lung adenocarcinoma. This chain joins TRBV28 and TRBJ2-1, with 8 bases aligning to TRBD2. As DNA, the CDR3 is TGTGCCAGCAAGGGTCGGGGACTAGGTACAGATGAGCAGTTCTTC. It codes for CASKGRGLGTDEQFF.